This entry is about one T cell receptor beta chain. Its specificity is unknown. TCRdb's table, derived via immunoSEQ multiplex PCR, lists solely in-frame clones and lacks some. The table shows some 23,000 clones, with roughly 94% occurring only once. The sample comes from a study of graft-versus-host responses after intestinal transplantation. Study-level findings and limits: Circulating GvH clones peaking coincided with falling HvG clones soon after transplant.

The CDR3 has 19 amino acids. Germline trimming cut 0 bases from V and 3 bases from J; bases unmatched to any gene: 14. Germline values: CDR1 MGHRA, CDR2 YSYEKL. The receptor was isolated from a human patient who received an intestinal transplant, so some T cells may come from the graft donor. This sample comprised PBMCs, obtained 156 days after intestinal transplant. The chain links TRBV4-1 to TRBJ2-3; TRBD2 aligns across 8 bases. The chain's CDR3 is CASSQDLAGSIIETDTQYF. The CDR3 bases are TGCGCCAGCAGCCAAGACTTAGCGGGATCCATCATAGAGACAGATACGCAGTATTTT.